Given below is one T cell receptor (beta chain) in context. This clone's antigen is unknown. One base away there is no much larger clone; base qualities are not given. These data belong to a study of T cell responses to AZD1222 COVID-19 vaccine (dated by TCRdb to about 2021). In the study overall: A total of 233 trial participants underwent TCR sequencing, of whom 207 had received two doses of AZD1222 and approximately 26 had received two doses of the MenACWY control vaccine. Enrollment into the trials was organized by age into subgroups of 18-55, 56-69 and 70-plus years, and those subgroups contained about 160, 30 and 59 TCR-sequenced participants, respectively. The paper as a whole reports these results and caveats: In the small 56-69-year group, the increase in depth fell short of significance, most likely because of low power. Most participants were white British and females outnumbered males, and the authors suggested that clonal diversity may have been underestimated. Reportedly, close to half of the unique spike-specific TCRs recognized epitopes lying outside the regions that are mutated in the B.1.351 and B.1.1.7 variants. The whole spike protein was spanned by vaccine-associated CD4 TCRs, and dominant responses were seen in regions 160-218 and 743-854. Conclusions about previously exposed vaccinees are limited because only 6 or 7 AZD1222 recipients were SARS-CoV-2 seropositive at baseline. No day 14 peak-response samples were available, so repertoires were characterized only after the peak T cell response. A significant rise in spike-specific TCR breadth and depth was observed after two AZD1222 doses relative to day 0 and relative to MenACWY recipients.

Sample time point, as interpreted from the label and publication: about 28 days (+/-7) after the second vaccine dose. AZD1222 recipients given second doses at about 4 weeks or at about 12 weeks were pooled, since spike-specific TCR depth and breadth were not found to differ between the two schedules. The vaccinee samples were drawn from two UK trials, COV001 and COV002, one of which was a single-blind randomized controlled phase 2/3 trial testing AZD1222 (ChAdOx1 nCoV-19) in healthy adults. For TCRbeta chain sequencing, PBMC samples from trial participants were taken at day 0 and at day 28 after the second dose. The CDR3 starts with the cysteine, ends with the phenylalanine, and has 15 residues. Here the CDR3 DNA is all that survives: 45 bases in frame from base 1. From a lookup of the germline V gene, CDR1 and CDR2 are SNHLY and FYNNEI. V lost 6 bases and J lost 1 base, and the count of bases not matched to a germline gene is 6.

The CDR3 regions of human TCRbeta chains were analyzed by immunosequencing. On the study's bioinformatics: TCRs in the repertoires were matched against a reference library of SARS-CoV-2-specific TCRs that had been generated with the MIRA antigen-specificity platform. Breadth meant the fraction of unique TCRs that were SARS-CoV-2-associated, whereas depth meant the fraction of total T cells that were SARS-CoV-2-associated. Each spike-specific TCR was assigned to its reactive spike region and to a CD4 or CD8 class using the MIRA data. Log10-transformed breadth and depth values were compared by one-way ANOVA with Sidak's multiple comparisons tests. Imported from immuneACCESS, the table was reduced by TCRdb to in-frame sequences with V and J called. These copies leave out some clones; in studies compared against another copy, an unresolved V gene accounts for under half, and the cause of the remainder is not known. The DNA gave D and trimming, while V, J and clone size come from that table. The sample table shows roughly 50,000 clones, and roughly nine tenths are seen once. The ten biggest clones cover roughly 15% of the sample.

Sequenced here: peripheral blood, sampled 28 days after the second AZD1222 dose. The clonotype originates from an adult who received the AZD1222 COVID-19 vaccine. The rearranged segments are TRBV2 and TRBJ2-3; 8 bases in between match TRBD2. The DNA sequence follows: TGTGCCAGCAGAGCAGCGGGAGTCGGCACAGATACGCAGTATTTT. Translated, it reads CASRAAGVGTDTQYF.